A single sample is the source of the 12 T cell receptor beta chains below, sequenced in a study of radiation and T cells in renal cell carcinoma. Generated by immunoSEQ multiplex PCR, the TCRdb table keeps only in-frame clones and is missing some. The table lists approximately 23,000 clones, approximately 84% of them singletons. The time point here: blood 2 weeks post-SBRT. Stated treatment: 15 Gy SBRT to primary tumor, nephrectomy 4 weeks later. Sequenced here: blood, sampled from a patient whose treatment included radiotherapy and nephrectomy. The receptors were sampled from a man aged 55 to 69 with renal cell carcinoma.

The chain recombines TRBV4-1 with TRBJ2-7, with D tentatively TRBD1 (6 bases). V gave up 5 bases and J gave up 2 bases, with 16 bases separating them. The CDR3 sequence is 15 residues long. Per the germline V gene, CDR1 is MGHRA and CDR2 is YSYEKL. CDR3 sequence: CASSRGHNSPYEQYF. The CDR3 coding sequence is TGCGCCAGCAGCAGGGGACATAACTCCCCCTACGAGCAGTACTTC.

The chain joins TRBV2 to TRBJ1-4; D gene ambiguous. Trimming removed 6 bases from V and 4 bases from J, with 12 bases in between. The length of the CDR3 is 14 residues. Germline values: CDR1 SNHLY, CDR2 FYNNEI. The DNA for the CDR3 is TGTGCCAGCAGGACGGAGGGAGGTAATGAAAAACTGTTTTTT. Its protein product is CASRTEGGNEKLFF.

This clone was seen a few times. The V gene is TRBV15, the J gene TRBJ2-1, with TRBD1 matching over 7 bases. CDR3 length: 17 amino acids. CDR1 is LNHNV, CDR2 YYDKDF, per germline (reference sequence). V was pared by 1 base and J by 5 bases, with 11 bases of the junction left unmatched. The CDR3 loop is CATSRGTGTDSNNEQFF. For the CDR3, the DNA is TGTGCCACCAGCAGAGGGACCGGGACAGACAGTAACAATGAGCAGTTCTTC.

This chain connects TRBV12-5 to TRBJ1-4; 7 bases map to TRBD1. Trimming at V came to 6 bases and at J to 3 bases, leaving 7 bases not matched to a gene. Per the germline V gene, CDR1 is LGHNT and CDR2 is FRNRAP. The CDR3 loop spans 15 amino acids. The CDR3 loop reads CASGKQGLPNEKLFF. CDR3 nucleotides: TGTGCTAGTGGCAAACAGGGGTTGCCTAATGAAAAACTGTTTTTT.

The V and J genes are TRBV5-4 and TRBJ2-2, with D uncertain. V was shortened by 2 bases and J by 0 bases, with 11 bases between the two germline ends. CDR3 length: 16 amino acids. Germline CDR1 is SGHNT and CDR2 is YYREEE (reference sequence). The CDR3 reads CASSFSRSANTGELFF. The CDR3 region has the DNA TGTGCCAGCAGCTTTTCCCGGAGCGCGAACACCGGGGAGCTGTTTTTT.

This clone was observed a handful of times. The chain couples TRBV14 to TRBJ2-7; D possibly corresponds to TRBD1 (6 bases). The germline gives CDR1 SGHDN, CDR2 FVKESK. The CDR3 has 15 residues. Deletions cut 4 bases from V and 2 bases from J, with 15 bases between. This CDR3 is CASSRTSRTAYEQYF. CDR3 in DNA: TGTGCCAGCAGCCGAACCTCCAGGACAGCCTACGAGCAGTACTTC.

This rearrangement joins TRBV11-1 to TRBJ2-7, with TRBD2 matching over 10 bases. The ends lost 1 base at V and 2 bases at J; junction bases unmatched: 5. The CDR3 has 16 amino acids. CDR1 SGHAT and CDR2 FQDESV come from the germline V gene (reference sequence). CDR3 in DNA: TGTGCCAGCAGCTTAGAGAGTAGCGGGAGGCCCTACGAGCAGTACTTC. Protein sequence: CASSLESSGRPYEQYF.

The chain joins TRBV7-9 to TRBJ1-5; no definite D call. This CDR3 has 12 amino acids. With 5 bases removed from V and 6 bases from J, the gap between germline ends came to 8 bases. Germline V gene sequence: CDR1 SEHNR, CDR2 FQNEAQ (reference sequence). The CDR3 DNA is TGTGCCAGCAGCGAGGGAGGTCAGCCCCAGCATTTT. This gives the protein CASSEGGQPQHF.

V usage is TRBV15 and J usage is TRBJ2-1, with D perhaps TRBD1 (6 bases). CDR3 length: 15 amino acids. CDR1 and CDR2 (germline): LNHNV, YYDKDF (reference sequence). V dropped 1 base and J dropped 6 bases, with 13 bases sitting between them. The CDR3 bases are TGTGCCACCAGCAGAGGAGGGGGTCGGGGCAATGAGCAGTTCTTC. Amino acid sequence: CATSRGGGRGNEQFF.

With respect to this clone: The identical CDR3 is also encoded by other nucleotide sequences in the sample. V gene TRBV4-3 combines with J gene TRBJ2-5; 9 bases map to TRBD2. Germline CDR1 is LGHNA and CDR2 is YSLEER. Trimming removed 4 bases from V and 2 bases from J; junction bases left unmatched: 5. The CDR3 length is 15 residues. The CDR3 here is CASSRNLAGQETQYF. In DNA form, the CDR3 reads TGCGCCAGCAGCCGTAATCTAGCGGGGCAAGAGACCCAGTACTTC.

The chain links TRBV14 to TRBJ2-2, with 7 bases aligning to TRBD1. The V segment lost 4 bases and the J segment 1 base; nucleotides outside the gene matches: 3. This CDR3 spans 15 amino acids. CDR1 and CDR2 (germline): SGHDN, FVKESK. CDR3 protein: CASSLSGGNTGELFF. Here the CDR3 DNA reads TGTGCCAGCAGCCTGTCAGGGGGGAACACCGGGGAGCTGTTTTTT.

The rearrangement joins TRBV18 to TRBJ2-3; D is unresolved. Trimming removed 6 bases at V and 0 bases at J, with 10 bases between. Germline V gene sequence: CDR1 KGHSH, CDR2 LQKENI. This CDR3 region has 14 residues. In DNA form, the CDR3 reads TGTGCCAGCTCCACAACTTCTAGCACAGATACGCAGTATTTT. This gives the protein CASSTTSSTDTQYF.